This T cell receptor (beta chain) originates from a study of cytomegalovirus exposure and HLA in healthy donors (dated by TCRdb to 2015 to 2018). Background on the whole study: An earlier analysis of fewer than 750 of the donors reported approximately 280 Gb of sequence data and roughly 120 million unique TCR beta sequences obtained from around 190 million T cells. An early release covering about 600 HLA-typed donors comprised approximately 290 gigabases of sequencing data and 85 million to 100 million unique TCR sequences. Of the approximately 400 genotyped donors, 70% to 90% were placed in the genetic ancestry cluster associated with self-reported Caucasian donors. The study was designed to test whether signatures of past pathogen exposure could be identified by cataloging public T cell receptors. The study used immunosequencing to profile the T cell repertoires of some 600 subjects and linked those repertoires to cytomegalovirus serostatus. A separate validation cohort of over 95 different subjects was used in addition to the 666-subject first cohort. To predict cytomegalovirus infection status, the study brought together high-throughput TCR immunosequencing, statistical association of individual TCRs with disease status, and machine learning. A later analysis re-examined previously published TCR beta repertoires from 500 to 700 donors and added high-resolution HLA genotyping to investigate patterns of TCR occurrence. The later analysis used no new phenotypic data to find candidate immune exposures, relying instead on TCR beta sequences and their occurrence across donors. An earlier analysis of approximately 630 of the donors applied high-throughput TCR beta sequencing to assess whether each TCR beta V gene segment acted as functional or pseudogenic. Donor age, sex, ethnicity and CMV serostatus were collected together with the repertoire data. In a later genetic analysis, genome-wide SNP genotypes for 398 of the 666 donors were used, and that subset was treated as a discovery cohort. Every discovery cohort repertoire had been produced on one sequencing platform. HLA typing included class I and class II loci at four-digit resolution. The number of donors typed differed by locus, with 629-630 for A, B, C, DRB1 and DQB1, more than 500 for DQA1, 606 for DPA1, and some 450 for DPB1. Four to six DR-DQ haplotypes were handled as single units for association and clustering because linkage in the cohort was strong. Across about 380 genotyped donors of the cohort, an average of about 200,000 unique TCR beta nucleotide sequences per donor were sequenced, and roughly a sixth of those sequences were non-productive.

On this clone itself: Its antigen specificity is not known. No qualities accompany the bases; no much larger clone lies one base away.

The cohort comprised 550 to 700 healthy bone marrow donors. Cohort members were all nominally healthy when sampled, although unrecorded immune exposures were likely present. The donor was CMV seropositive and belonged to the group of a few hundred seropositive cohort members. Each donor provided a peripheral blood sample, and peripheral blood mononuclear cells were used for TCR beta sequencing. The Qiagen DNeasy Blood Extraction Kit was used to extract genomic DNA from the blood cell samples. Based on the germline V gene (reference sequence), the CDR1 and CDR2 sequences are SGHKS and YYEKEE. Germline trimming amounts to 4 bases on V and 3 bases on J, with 5 as the count of junction bases outside the gene matches. The CDR3 covers 14 residues, taking in both the cysteine and the phenylalanine. The read is trimmed to its CDR3 DNA, 42 bases read in frame from base 1. Library preparation was by the immunoSEQ multiplex PCR assay. A mixture of 60 forward primers for TCR Vbeta segments and 13 reverse primers for TCR Jbeta segments was used in the multiplex PCR. Amplification of the CDR3 region of rearranged TCR beta genes was performed with a multiplex PCR assay on genomic DNA. On the Illumina HiSeq System, the amplified TCR beta libraries were sequenced as 87-base-pair reads. In the authors' own workflow: In a later analysis, about 80 million unique TCR beta chains were counted across the approximately 640 repertoires, and around 10 million of these chains were shared by at least two donors. A nearest-neighbor algorithm error-corrected the raw reads and collapsed the reads into unique sequences, merging closely related sequences to remove PCR and sequencing errors. Alignment of CDR3 sequences to IMGT reference sequences was used to assign V, D and J gene segments. For a sequence to be retained, a match of at least six nucleotides to both a V gene segment and a J gene segment was required. A rearrangement counted as productive if the CDR3 had no stop codons and remained in frame with V and J, and every other rearrangement counted as non-productive. CDR3 was defined by IMGT convention, running from the second conserved V-encoded cysteine to the conserved J-encoded phenylalanine. In an earlier analysis of approximately 500 of the donors, sequences lacking an unambiguous match to a single V gene segment were excluded. An earlier analysis of roughly 590 of the donors called V segments functional above 56.7% productive rearrangements and segregating when the between-donor standard deviation exceeded 5%. To diagnose cytomegalovirus status from the catalog of TCR beta chain sequences, a statistical classification framework was built. V and J gene assignment, in a later analysis, came from comparing TCR nucleotide sequences with IMGT/GENE-DB human TR gene sequences. The TCRdist pipeline was used in a later analysis to assign CDR3 sequences and most-parsimonious VDJ recombination scenarios. In a later analysis, each TCR beta chain was defined by its CDR3 amino acid sequence together with its V-gene family, and reads without a unique V-gene family were excluded. In a later analysis, around 650 highly shared, low-generation-probability nucleotide sequences were removed to address suspected cross-contamination and a sequencing artifact. In a later analysis, a clonal expansion index was calculated for each public chain from normalized within-repertoire ranks of inferred template counts. In a later analysis, generation probabilities were computed using a VDJ recombination model fitted to out-of-frame rearrangements, and the results were checked against IGoR. In a later analysis, TCR-TCR, TCR-HLA and TCR-CMV co-occurrence was scored with hypergeometric tests, and a repertoire-size bias correction was applied to TCR pairs. A later analysis estimated false discovery rates by permuting HLA or CMV assignments 20 times. In a later analysis, co-occurring TCRs were grouped using DBSCAN, with TCRdist sequence similarity added in when clustering inside HLA-allele-positive subsets. Repertoires with fewer than 30,000 or more than 120,000 public chains, plus five repertoires with anomalous nucleotide sharing, were excluded from co-occurrence clustering. Not all clones reach the TCRdb copy of this immuneACCESS table, which keeps in-frame sequences only. Checked studies attribute under half of the gap to unresolved V genes and leave the rest unexplained. V, J and clone size derive from that table, while D and trimming were established from the DNA sequence. Present in this sample are over 100,000 clones, roughly 80% of which were seen just once. The ten largest clones add up to 2.1% of the sample.

General conclusions and limits of the study: The 87-base-pair reads could not distinguish some IMGT-functional V segments, including TRBV6-2 and TRBV6-3, so those segments were excluded. In both the original and validation cohorts, the classifier was reported to diagnose cytomegalovirus status with high specificity and sensitivity. The authors suggested that the approach could potentially be extended to other disease states and immunological phenotypes. In vitro tests confirmed that a few of the cytomegalovirus-associated TCR beta chains recognize cytomegalovirus antigens. V-gene and J-gene trimming of TCR beta chains was associated with a missense DCLRE1C variant in a later genetic analysis, and the association was replicated in an independent cohort. In a later analysis, HLA-associated TCR beta chains showed more clonal expansion and lower generation probabilities than non-associated chains that were equally common. When HLA alleles, especially DR and DQ, strongly co-occurred, attributing TCR associations to individual alleles was difficult. A later genetic analysis reported fewer N-insertions in productive TCRs among donors in an Asian-associated ancestry cluster than the approximately 670-donor mean. In an earlier analysis of some 550 of the donors, most TCR beta V segments were observed in productive rearrangements about 87% or about 30% of the time, broadly matching IMGT annotations. Most CMV-associated TCR beta chains appeared to be HLA-restricted in a later analysis, and the HLA associations seemed to be driven largely by CMV exposure. A further reported finding was that TCR beta sequences accurately predicted the HLA-A and HLA-B alleles for most subjects in the first cohort. The presence/absence analyses assumed that sequencing depth was roughly uniform across donors, and that assumption may not be true. Because counts were too low, roughly 18 rarely observed V segments, including chromosome 9 orphons, were left out of the earlier analysis of 587 of the donors. The only immune exposure information available for the cohort was CMV serostatus. A later analysis associated 16,951 TCR beta sequences with specific HLA alleles at a false discovery rate of 0.05. A later analysis reported that several top co-occurrence clusters appeared linked to parvovirus B19, influenza, CMV and Epstein-Barr virus. Because HLA typing was unavailable for some donors at each locus, only the typed subset was used in association tests. The cohort was sequenced for TCR beta chains only, and without alpha or paired-chain data the features that could be detected were limited. In a later analysis, TCR association rates were found to vary across HLA loci, with the most associated TCRs seen for DRB1 alleles and the fewest for HLA-C alleles. The study gave a list of 150 to 200 TCR beta chains associated with cytomegalovirus. Linkage disequilibrium might explain the correlated functional status among segregating V segments, but an unknown experimental factor could not be excluded. Across donors, most TCR sequences were observed very rarely, whereas some public TCRs were present in many individuals. A cluster of highly shared sequence variants was judged likely to represent a technical artifact of the sequencing pipeline.

The material sequenced was PBMCs. This receptor was identified in a woman aged 40 to 50 in good health and CMV-seropositive. The chain is assembled from TRBV5-5 and TRBJ2-5; the junction holds 8 bases that match TRBD1. For the CDR3, the sequence is CASSAYRGEETQYF. The bases are TGTGCCAGCAGCGCCTACAGGGGGGAAGAGACCCAGTACTTC. When the CDR3 is completed using the reference TRBV5-5 and TRBJ2-5 genes on either side, the full variable domain is DAGVTQSPTHLIKTRGQQVTLRCSPISGHKSVSWYQQVLGQGPQFIFQYYEKEERGRGNFPDRFSARQFPNYSSELNVNALLLGDSALYLCASSAYRGEETQYFGPGTRLLVL.